These 21 T cell receptor beta chains came from one sample sequenced in a study of shared clonotypes between healthy human individuals. Only in-frame clones appear in the TCRdb table, and some are missing; sequencing was by immunoSEQ multiplex PCR. The data show around 340,000 clones, with around 79% seen just once and about 10% held by the top ten. The sequencing input was memory CD4+ T cells sorted from blood. Subset denoted: CD45RA-negative fraction. The receptors were gathered from a young man in good health.

This clone was recorded at least ten times. This chain links TRBV5-1 with TRBJ2-1; 12 nucleotides line up with TRBD2. The CDR3 loop spans 18 amino acids. V lost 4 bases to trimming and J lost 1 base; unmatched junction nucleotides: 9. From germline, CDR1 is SGHRS and CDR2 YFSETQ. CDR3 bases: TGCGCCAGCAGCGGACCGGGACTAGCGGGCTCGTCCTACAATGAGCAGTTCTTC. Translating gives CASSGPGLAGSSYNEQFF.

This clone was found a few times. The chain employs TRBV18 and TRBJ2-2; D not certain. The germline V and J ends were trimmed by 5 bases and 0 bases, with 10 bases remaining between them. Germline CDR1 and CDR2: KGHSH and LQKENI. This CDR3 contains 15 residues. The CDR3 reads CASSGDLTNTGELFF. The CDR3, as DNA: TGTGCCAGCTCAGGAGACTTGACGAACACCGGGGAGCTGTTTTTT. The full variable domain, with the rest looked up from reference TRBV18 and TRBJ2-2, is NAGVMQNPRHLVRRRGQEARLRCSPMKGHSHVYWYRQLPEEGLKFMVYLQKENIIDESGMPKERFSAEFPKEGPSILRIQQVVRGDSAAYFCASSGDLTNTGELFFGEGSRLTVL.

The chain has TRBV27 and TRBJ1-1, with a tentative D call TRBD1 (6 bases). The V end lost 6 bases, the J end lost 5 bases, and 16 bases lay between the germline ends. Germline V CDR1 and CDR2: MNHEY, SMNVEV (reference sequence). The CDR3 length is 14 residues. CDR3 region: CASRENNRVTEAFF. The CDR3 DNA reads TGTGCCAGCAGAGAGAATAACAGGGTGACTGAAGCTTTCTTT.

V usage is TRBV7-2 and J usage is TRBJ2-7; TRBD2 matches at 7 bases. V dropped 2 bases and J dropped 5; count of bases not matched to a gene: 9. Germline lookup yields CDR1 SGHTA and CDR2 FQGNSA. CDR3 length: 15 residues. For the CDR3, the DNA is TGTGCCAGCAGCTTAAACGGGGGGTCCCCTAACGAGCAGTACTTC. The encoded protein is CASSLNGGSPNEQYF.

This chain uses TRBV6-1 with TRBJ2-2, with 11 bases matching TRBD2. CDR3 length equals 16 residues. Per germline, CDR1 MNHNS and CDR2 SASEGT. The trim removed 4 bases at V and 4 bases at J, leaving 5 bases unmatched. The CDR3 DNA reads as TGTGCCAGCAGTGCGGGACTAGCGGTACCCACCGGGGAGCTGTTTTTT. It encodes CASSAGLAVPTGELFF.

The rearrangement links TRBV5-1 to TRBJ2-3; D not certain. Trimming pared 1 base from V and 6 bases from J, leaving 9 bases between. CDR1 is SGHRS and CDR2 is YFSETQ in the germline V gene. The CDR3 is 13 amino acids. In nucleotides, the CDR3 is TGCGCCAGCAGCTTGTGGGTCGGGGATACGCAGTATTTT. Translating it yields CASSLWVGDTQYF.

Points on this clone: A much bigger clone sits one base away, suggesting this may be a read error. The chain combines TRBV6-5 with TRBJ2-7; 10 bases align to TRBD2. Germline CDR1 is MNHEY and CDR2 is SVGAGI. The CDR3 totals 15 residues. V lost 5 bases and J lost 6; bases outside the gene matches: 10. CDR3 sequence (DNA): TGTGCCAGCAGTCGGGGGTCTAGCGGGAGTTGCGAGCAGTACTTC. Its translation: CASSRGSSGSCEQYF.

The chain uses TRBV15 and TRBJ2-3, with 10 bases matching TRBD2. V lost 1 base, J lost 1 base, and 2 bases stayed unmatched. The CDR3 extends over 16 amino acids. CDR1 and CDR2 (germline): LNHNV, YYDKDF (reference sequence). The CDR3 nucleotides read TGTGCCACCAGCAGAGGGGGGACTAGCGGCACAGATACGCAGTATTTT. Protein product: CATSRGGTSGTDTQYF.

The chain uses TRBV2 and TRBJ1-5, with 8 bases fitting TRBD1. The J segment lost 7 bases and the V segment lost 1 base, leaving 6 bases of the junction unmatched. The V gene's germline CDR1 is SNHLY and CDR2 FYNNEI. The CDR3 contains 15 residues. The CDR3 loop is CASSEERTGRQPQHF. CDR3 bases: TGTGCCAGCAGTGAAGAAAGGACAGGGCGCCAGCCCCAGCATTTT.

Turning to this clone: A much larger clone sits a single nucleotide away, making a read error possible. The chain recombines TRBV29-1 with TRBJ2-7; D gene ambiguous. This CDR3 comprises 11 residues. CDR1 is SQVTM and CDR2 is ANQGSEA in the germline V gene. For the CDR3, the DNA is TGCAGCGTTGACATATCCTACGGGCAGTACTTC. It specifies CSVDISYGQYF.

This chain uses TRBV29-1 with TRBJ2-3; possibly TRBD1 for D (5 bases). The CDR3 has 13 residues. Germline values: CDR1 SQVTM, CDR2 ANQGSEA. The V gene lost 3 bases and the J gene lost 2 bases, with 9 bases spanning the gap. CDR3 region: CSVDRQNTDTQYF. The DNA for the CDR3 is TGCAGCGTTGACAGACAGAACACAGATACGCAGTATTTT.

This sequence joins TRBV7-2 and TRBJ1-4, with 10 bases that match TRBD1. Germline CDR1 and CDR2: SGHTA and FQGNSA. V lost 6 bases, J lost 7 bases, and 5 bases stayed unmatched. There are 14 residues in the CDR3. The CDR3 spells CASSLTGGFEKLFF. The CDR3 DNA reads as TGTGCCAGCAGTTTGACAGGGGGCTTTGAAAAACTGTTTTTT.

This clone was seen ten or more times. The chain joins TRBV5-6 to TRBJ1-2; D is possibly TRBD1 (5 bases). The CDR3 consists of 14 residues. The V end was cut by 2 bases, the J end by 3 bases, with 11 bases between. Germline V gives CDR1 SGHDT, CDR2 YYEEEE. CDR3 in amino acids: CASSFRGGDYGYTF. For the CDR3, the DNA is TGTGCCAGCAGCTTCCGTGGGGGAGACTATGGCTACACCTTC.

This clone was detected many times. This CDR3 reads CASSGLGYEKLFF. CDR3 nucleotide sequence: TGTGCCAGCAGTGGTCTAGGGTATGAAAAACTGTTTTTT. The V and J genes are TRBV2 and TRBJ1-4, with D uncertain. Germline CDR1 is SNHLY and CDR2 is FYNNEI. V was shortened by 4 bases and J by 6 bases, with 9 bases between the two germline ends. CDR3 length: 13 amino acids. The full variable domain, with the rest looked up from reference TRBV2 and TRBJ1-4, is EPEVTQTPSHQVTQMGQEVILRCVPISNHLYFYWYRQILGQKVEFLVSFYNNEISEKSEIFDDQFSVERPDGSNFTLKIRSTKLEDSAMYFCASSGLGYEKLFFGSGTQLSVL.

The chain employs TRBV5-4 and TRBJ2-7, with 8 positions matching TRBD2. This CDR3 spans 16 amino acids. Trimming cost V 0 bases and J 0 bases; bases outside gene matches: 5. Germline assignment: CDR1 SGHNT and CDR2 YYREEE (reference sequence). The CDR3: CASSLAFTSGSYEQYF. The CDR3 DNA reads TGTGCCAGCAGCTTGGCCTTCACTAGCGGCTCCTACGAGCAGTACTTC.

This clone has at least ten counts. V is TRBV2 and J is TRBJ1-3; D call uncertain. This CDR3 has 14 residues. V was pared by 4 bases and J by 1 base, with 8 bases between. Per the germline V gene, CDR1 is SNHLY and CDR2 is FYNNEI. CDR3 region: CASSGGFSGNTIYF. As DNA, the CDR3 is TGTGCCAGCAGTGGAGGGTTTTCTGGAAACACCATATATTTT.

The chain links TRBV11-3 to TRBJ2-1; 14 nucleotides align to TRBD2. Trimming cost V 1 base and J 9 bases; bases outside gene matches: 5. This CDR3 contains 16 residues. CDR1 and CDR2 from the germline V gene are SGHNT and YENEEA. CDR3 bases: TGTGCCAGCAGCTTAGGGGGACTAGCGGGAGAAGGTGAGCAGTTCTTC. Translation: CASSLGGLAGEGEQFF.

Turning to this clone: The same CDR3 is also encoded by other DNA sequences in this sample. The chain combines TRBV7-9 with TRBJ2-7; unclear D gene. Trimming left V 2 bases short and J 4 bases short, with 3 bases between. This CDR3 is built from 11 residues. CDR1 SEHNR and CDR2 FQNEAQ come from the germline V gene (reference sequence). CDR3 amino acids: CASSLYYEQYF. The DNA for the CDR3 is TGTGCCAGCAGCTTATATTACGAGCAGTACTTC.

This chain joins TRBV5-6 and TRBJ1-2; D ambiguous. The CDR3 sequence is 13 residues long. CDR1 is SGHDT, CDR2 YYEEEE, per germline. Trimming left V 2 bases short and J 4 bases short, with 9 bases between. The CDR3 is CASSFSRTYGYTF. The DNA for the CDR3 is TGTGCCAGCAGCTTTAGTAGGACCTATGGCTACACCTTC.

J is TRBJ2-1 and V is TRBV4-1; D is uncertain. V was shortened by 3 bases and J by 4 bases, with 4 bases between the two germline ends. From germline, CDR1 is MGHRA and CDR2 YSYEKL. The CDR3 consists of 12 residues. The CDR3 sequence: CASSQSYNEQFF. The CDR3 DNA is TGCGCCAGCAGCCAGAGTTACAATGAGCAGTTCTTC.

The rearrangement links TRBV28 to TRBJ2-5, with a weak D call TRBD1 (6 bases). V lost 5 bases and J 2 bases, leaving 18 bases between the germline ends. CDR1 is MDHEN, CDR2 SYDVKM, per germline. The CDR3 loop spans 16 amino acids. The CDR3 region is CASSPAGVRDQETQYF. DNA of the CDR3: TGTGCCAGCAGTCCCGCAGGGGTCAGAGATCAAGAGACCCAGTACTTC.